The clone carrying this T cell receptor (beta chain) is a singleton in its sample. Its specificity is unknown. The CDR3 consists of 14 residues. V lost 6 bases, J lost 7 bases, and 9 bases stayed unmatched. From germline, CDR1 is MNHEY and CDR2 SMNVEV (reference sequence). The sample belongs to a study of blood T cells in healthy people across ages. Study-wide results and caveats: The lack of PBMC sorting stopped any conclusive naive versus antigen-experienced comparison. Among T cells, TCR beta diversity per million cells dropped roughly linearly as age rose.

The use of a sample-barcoded 5' primer and a J-beta primer mix characterized a second PCR of about 7 to 12 cycles. Each cDNA molecule received a tag from a template-switch adaptor that had 12 random nucleotides. TCRdb reprocessed the 5' RACE reads with MiXCR, giving one entry per CDR3 protein. The table records just under 750,000 distinct CDR3 sequences, about 20% of them present only once. The sequenced sample was blood. This TCR derives from a man in his 70s in good health. This rearrangement joins TRBV27 to TRBJ2-1; 7 nucleotides align to TRBD1. CDR3: CASRATGTMNEQFF. CDR3 bases: TGTGCCAGCAGAGCGACAGGGACGATGAATGAGCAGTTCTTC.